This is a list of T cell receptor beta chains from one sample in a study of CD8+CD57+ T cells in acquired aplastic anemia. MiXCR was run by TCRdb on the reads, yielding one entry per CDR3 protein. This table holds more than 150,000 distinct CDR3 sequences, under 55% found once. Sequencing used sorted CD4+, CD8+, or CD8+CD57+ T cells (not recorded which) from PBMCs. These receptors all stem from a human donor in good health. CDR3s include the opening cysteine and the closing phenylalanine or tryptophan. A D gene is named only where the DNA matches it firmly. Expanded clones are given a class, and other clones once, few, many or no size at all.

cdr3_nt: TGTGCCAGTAAGGAGCAGCCGGGGGCTGGATCCTACGAGCAGTACTTC
cdr3_aa: CASKEQPGAGSYEQYF
clone_size: -
d_call: -
v_call: TRBV2
j_call: TRBJ2-7

cdr3_nt: TGTGCCAGCAGTTTTATCGACGAGCAGTACTTC
cdr3_aa: CASSFIDEQYF
clone_size: few
d_call: -
v_call: TRBV12-3/TRBV12-4
j_call: TRBJ2-7

cdr3_nt: TGCGCCAGCAGCGGCACAGGGGGGAACACCGGGGAGCTGTTTTTT
cdr3_aa: CASSGTGGNTGELFF
clone_size: -
d_call: TRBD1
v_call: TRBV5-1
j_call: TRBJ2-2

cdr3_nt: TGTGCCAGTAGTATGAAGGGGACGGCTGCATGGGAGCAGTTCTTC
cdr3_aa: CASSMKGTAAWEQFF
clone_size: many
d_call: -
v_call: TRBV19
j_call: TRBJ2-1

cdr3_nt: TGCGCCAGCAGCCAAGATCAGGGGGTGGAGGGCTATGGCTACACCTTC
cdr3_aa: CASSQDQGVEGYGYTF
clone_size: many
d_call: TRBD1
v_call: TRBV4-1
j_call: TRBJ1-2

cdr3_nt: TGTGCCAGCACCCTGGACATCGGCAGGGTAGGTTCGATCCACGAGCAGTACTTC
cdr3_aa: CASTLDIGRVGSIHEQYF
clone_size: many
d_call: -
v_call: TRBV5-4
j_call: TRBJ2-7

cdr3_nt: TGCGCCAGCAGCTCCAAACAGGGGTGGGACTACGAGCAGTACTTC
cdr3_aa: CASSSKQGWDYEQYF
clone_size: many
d_call: TRBD1
v_call: TRBV5-1
j_call: TRBJ2-7

cdr3_nt: TGCAGCGTTGTCCCCGGCTACAATGAGCAGTTCTTC
cdr3_aa: CSVVPGYNEQFF
clone_size: once
d_call: -
v_call: TRBV29-1
j_call: TRBJ2-1

cdr3_nt: TGTGCCAGCAGTGGTTTCGCGGGGGGCACAGATACGCAGTATTTT
cdr3_aa: CASSGFAGGTDTQYF
clone_size: -
d_call: TRBD2
v_call: TRBV2
j_call: TRBJ2-3

cdr3_nt: TGTGCCAGCAGGTTGACAGGGGTGGAGACCCAGTACTTC
cdr3_aa: CASRLTGVETQYF
clone_size: few
d_call: TRBD1
v_call: TRBV7-2
j_call: TRBJ2-5

cdr3_nt: TGTGCCACCAGTGACCCGGGACAGACCTATGGCTACACCTTC
cdr3_aa: CATSDPGQTYGYTF
clone_size: -
d_call: TRBD1
v_call: TRBV24-1
j_call: TRBJ1-2

cdr3_nt: TGTGCCAGCAGTTACTCGACTCCGGAACAGCCCCAGCATTTT
cdr3_aa: CASSYSTPEQPQHF
clone_size: many
d_call: -
v_call: TRBV6-5
j_call: TRBJ1-5

cdr3_nt: TGTGCCAGCAGCTCCGCCGCCCTGACTATGTACAATGAGCAGTTCTTC
cdr3_aa: CASSSAALTMYNEQFF
clone_size: -
d_call: -
v_call: TRBV7-6
j_call: TRBJ2-1

cdr3_nt: TGCAGCGTTGGGGGTAGCGGGAGGGCGGGATACAATGAGCAGTTCTTC
cdr3_aa: CSVGGSGRAGYNEQFF
clone_size: -
d_call: TRBD2
v_call: TRBV29-1
j_call: TRBJ2-1

cdr3_nt: TGTGCCAGCAGCGTAGCGGGACAGAAAGAGACCCAGTACTTC
cdr3_aa: CASSVAGQKETQYF
clone_size: many
d_call: TRBD1
v_call: TRBV9
j_call: TRBJ2-5

cdr3_nt: TGCAGTGCTAGTGGCGGTGGATCACGGACCTACGAGCAGTACTTC
cdr3_aa: CSASGGGSRTYEQYF
clone_size: -
d_call: -
v_call: TRBV20-1
j_call: TRBJ2-7